This entry features one T cell receptor beta chain sequence. The antigen is undetermined. Germline V CDR1 and CDR2: LNHDA, SQIVND (reference sequence). V shed 6 bases and J shed 9 bases, with 15 bases lying between them. This CDR3 has 13 residues. This sample is part of a study of CD8+ T cells in alopecia areata. Study findings and constraints: Unlike in mice, where it was clearer, TCR sharing across patients was less clear, possibly HLA-related. Scalp sample data also include resident alphabeta T cells from normal skin. Lesional tissue from the scalp (especially in alopecia totalis/universalis) showed higher clonality than normal scalp.

Sequencing relied on a cDNA template that was reverse transcribed from extracted RNA. Clones were sequenced by immunoSEQ multiplex PCR, and TCRdb holds only the in-frame ones, with some missing. The sample consists of about 150,000 clones, about 54% of them appearing once. PBMCs served as the source from which CD4+ and CD8+ T cells were sorted. The V call is TRBV19, the J call TRBJ1-5; D is unclear. The receptor was derived from a human donor in good health. The sequenced sample consisted of CD4+ T cells sorted from blood. This CDR3 reads CASSAGPTRPQHF. The CDR3 nucleotides read TGTGCCAGTAGCGCAGGACCGACGAGGCCCCAGCATTTT.